This paragraph reports one TCR beta chain. The antigen is not known. This record belongs to a study of T cell responses to AZD1222 COVID-19 vaccine. Overall study results and limits: With two AZD1222 doses given, Spike-specific TCR breadth and depth both rose. Baseline seropositivity occurred in only a handful of AZD1222 recipients.

Generated by immunoSEQ multiplex PCR, the TCRdb table keeps only in-frame clones and is missing some. The repertoire holds about 200,000 clones, with about nine tenths as singletons. The length of the CDR3 is 17 residues. The ends were cut back, 0 bases at V and 4 bases at J, with 18 bases in the middle. The V gene's germline CDR1 is MGHRA and CDR2 YSYEKL. The source was peripheral blood, collected 28 days after the second AZD1222 dose. This TCR was sampled from an adult who received the AZD1222 COVID-19 vaccine. The chain joins TRBV4-1 to TRBJ1-2, with D unclear. CDR3 sequence: CASSQDRTRTEPYGYTF. In nucleotides, the CDR3 is TGCGCCAGCAGCCAAGACCGGACTAGGACGGAGCCCTATGGCTACACCTTC.